A single sample is the source of the 18 T cell receptor beta chains below, sequenced in a study of a mutant IDH1 vaccine in newly diagnosed glioma. Measured with immunoSEQ multiplex PCR; TCRdb has only the in-frame clones, and not every one. The repertoire holds roughly 68,000 clones, with 74% as singletons. Their antigens remain unidentified. As for time point: week 35, safety follow-up. Each dose delivered 300 ug of mutant IDH1 20-mer peptide subcutaneously with imiquimod. Material: PBMCs, obtained from a glioma patient whose treatment included an IDH1 peptide vaccine. The receptors come from a man in his forties or fifties with glioma.

The chain links TRBV5-1 to TRBJ1-6; the D is unclear. This CDR3 contains 13 residues. Germline V gene data show CDR1 as SGHRS and CDR2 as YFSETQ. V shed 5 bases and J shed 1 base, with 4 bases lying between them. The CDR3 sequence: CASRFSYNSPLHF. In DNA form, the CDR3 reads TGCGCCAGCAGGTTTTCCTATAATTCACCCCTCCACTTT.

The chain is built from TRBV30 and TRBJ1-4, with D hard to call. CDR3 size: 13 residues. Trimming cost V 0 bases and J 8 bases, with 10 bases left between them. Germline lookup yields CDR1 GTSNPN and CDR2 SVGIG (reference sequence). The CDR3 DNA sequence: TGTGCCTGGAGTGTAGTCGGCGGGGAAAAACTGTTTTTT. Its translation: CAWSVVGGEKLFF.

The rearrangement links TRBV5-4 to TRBJ1-1; no firm D call. Germline CDR1 reads SGHNT; CDR2 reads YYREEE (reference sequence). Trimming removed 3 bases from V and 3 bases from J, with 15 bases in between. CDR3 length equals 15 residues. CDR3 sequence reads: CASSSGRDMDTEAFF. As DNA, the CDR3 is TGTGCCAGCAGCTCCGGAAGGGATATGGACACTGAAGCTTTCTTT.

CDR3 protein: CASSPNGDSDTIYF. The CDR3 DNA sequence: TGTGCCAGCTCACCAAACGGAGACTCGGACACCATATATTTT. The gene calls are TRBV18 and TRBJ1-3; D gene ambiguous. The CDR3 is made up of 14 amino acids. Germline-derived CDR1 and CDR2 are KGHSH and LQKENI. V gave up 2 bases and J gave up 8 bases, with 13 bases separating them.

This sequence joins TRBV15 and TRBJ2-2, with D perhaps given as TRBD1 or TRBD2 (6 bases each). The length of the CDR3 is 14 residues. Deletions cut 8 bases from V and 5 bases from J, with 15 bases between. Germline V lookup: CDR1 LNHNV, CDR2 YYDKDF (reference sequence). CDR3 sequence: CATESGAGTGELFF. In nucleotides, the CDR3 is TGTGCCACCGAATCAGGGGCGGGGACCGGGGAGCTGTTTTTT.

This clone appeared once. The chain carries TRBV27 and TRBJ2-7; possible D gene TRBD1, 6 bases. This CDR3 has 13 residues. The V end lost 5 bases, the J end lost 1 base, and 9 bases lay between the germline ends. Germline V lookup: CDR1 MNHEY, CDR2 SMNVEV (reference sequence). As DNA, the CDR3 is TGTGCCAGCAGTATCCAGGGGTCCTACGAGCAGTACTTC. The encoded protein is CASSIQGSYEQYF.

This clone occurred a few times. The V gene is TRBV27, the J gene TRBJ1-5, with TRBD1 matching 9 bases. Germline trimming cut 7 bases from V and 4 bases from J; bases unmatched to any gene: 8. Germline CDR1 MNHEY, CDR2 SMNVEV (reference sequence). The CDR3 totals 15 residues. The CDR3 reads CASTSTGGRNQPQHF. In DNA, the CDR3 is TGTGCCAGCACCTCGACAGGGGGAAGGAATCAGCCCCAGCATTTT.

This rearrangement joins TRBV7-9 to TRBJ1-5; a possible D gene is TRBD1 (5 bases). The CDR3 contains 16 residues. Trimming shortened V by 1 base and J by 2 bases, and 12 bases separated the two germline ends. Germline CDR1 is SEHNR and CDR2 is FQNEAQ (reference sequence). The CDR3 loop reads CASSLEGTSGNQPQHF. The CDR3 DNA reads TGTGCCAGCAGCTTAGAAGGGACTTCGGGCAATCAGCCCCAGCATTTT.

In the case of this clone: The sample contains more than one DNA sequence encoding this CDR3. This CDR3 is CASSVSQGSSGNTIYF. The CDR3 DNA is TGTGCCAGCAGCGTTTCACAGGGTTCCTCTGGAAACACCATATATTTT. The chain recombines TRBV9 with TRBJ1-3; a weak D match, TRBD1 (6 bases). Trimming shortened V by 2 bases and J by 0 bases, and 12 bases separated the two germline ends. In germline, CDR1 is SGDLS, CDR2 YYNGEE. CDR3 length: 16 residues.

This clone was detected a few times. J is TRBJ1-1 and V is TRBV7-9, with D possibly being TRBD1 (5 bases). Trimming took 11 bases from V and 8 from J, leaving 15 bases between them. In germline, CDR1 is SEHNR, CDR2 FQNEAQ (reference sequence). The CDR3 has 11 amino acids. The CDR3 reads CAGDDRDEAFF. Written as DNA, the CDR3 is TGTGCCGGCGATGACAGAGACGAAGCTTTCTTT. The entire variable domain, with the rest obtained from reference TRBV7-9 and TRBJ1-1, is as follows: DTGVSQNPRHKITKRGQNVTFRCDPISEHNRLYWYRQTLGQGPEFLTYFQNEAQLEKSRLLSDRFSAERPKGSFSTLEIQRTEQGDSAMYLCAGDDRDEAFFGQGTRLTVV.

The V gene is TRBV5-4, the J gene TRBJ2-2; 9 bases fit TRBD1. Germline lookup yields CDR1 SGHNT and CDR2 YYREEE (reference sequence). The CDR3 is made up of 15 amino acids. Losses at the gene ends were 4 bases for V and 7 bases for J; bases not matched to a gene: 8. CDR3 residues: CASSTRTGEDGELFF. In DNA, the CDR3 is TGTGCCAGCAGCACTCGGACAGGGGAGGACGGGGAGCTGTTTTTT.

In its sample, this clone was seen once. The chain recombines TRBV27 with TRBJ2-7, with D uncertain. Per germline, CDR1 MNHEY and CDR2 SMNVEV (reference sequence). The CDR3 is 11 residues long. Trimming left V 8 bases short and J 7 bases short, with 12 bases between. This chain's CDR3 is CASGPSHEQYF. DNA of the CDR3: TGTGCCAGCGGTCCGAGCCATGAGCAGTACTTC.

This clone has only one observation. The chain employs TRBV7-9 and TRBJ1-1; no clear D gene. This CDR3 has 12 residues. Germline assignment: CDR1 SEHNR and CDR2 FQNEAQ (reference sequence). V was pared by 5 bases and J by 3 bases, with 7 bases between. CDR3 amino acids: CASSKLDTEAFF. The CDR3 DNA sequence: TGTGCCAGCAGCAAATTAGACACTGAAGCTTTCTTT. The whole variable domain, remainder taken from reference TRBV7-9 and TRBJ1-1, is DTGVSQNPRHKITKRGQNVTFRCDPISEHNRLYWYRQTLGQGPEFLTYFQNEAQLEKSRLLSDRFSAERPKGSFSTLEIQRTEQGDSAMYLCASSKLDTEAFFGQGTRLTVV.

The chain carries TRBV30 and TRBJ2-1; the D call may be TRBD1 or TRBD2 (6 bases each). Trimming shortened V by 3 bases and J by 4 bases, and 13 bases separated the two germline ends. The CDR3 is 14 amino acids. Germline CDR1 and CDR2: GTSNPN and SVGIG (reference sequence). CDR3 DNA sequence: TGTGCCTGGAGAGTGGGGGGCGAGTACAATGAGCAGTTCTTC. Its translation is CAWRVGGEYNEQFF.

This rearrangement joins TRBV29-1 to TRBJ2-3, with D unresolved. Deletions cut 6 bases from V and 0 bases from J, with 10 bases between. This CDR3 comprises 13 residues. CDR1 SQVTM and CDR2 ANQGSEA come from the germline V gene. Written as DNA, the CDR3 is TGCAGCGTCCGCCGACCTAGCACAGATACGCAGTATTTT. The encoded protein is CSVRRPSTDTQYF.

Here the CDR3 reads CASSIQRRGEKLFF. The DNA of the CDR3 is TGTGCCAGTAGTATTCAGAGGAGGGGCGAAAAACTGTTTTTT. The chain has TRBV19 and TRBJ1-4; tentatively, D is TRBD1 (5 bases). Germline values: CDR1 LNHDA, CDR2 SQIVND (reference sequence). Between the trimmed V and J ends, which lost 3 bases and 8 bases, there was a span of 13 bases. This CDR3 region has 14 residues.

The chain links TRBV18 to TRBJ2-1, with 7 bases identical to TRBD1. After removal of 4 bases from V and 5 bases from J, the junction contained 8 bases not matched to a gene. CDR3 size: 15 residues. Germline V gene data show CDR1 as KGHSH and CDR2 as LQKENI. CDR3 DNA sequence: TGTGCCAGCTCACTCCGACAGGGAATACACAATGAGCAGTTCTTC. Translating it yields CASSLRQGIHNEQFF. The full variable domain, rest sourced from reference TRBV18 and TRBJ2-1, is NAGVMQNPRHLVRRRGQEARLRCSPMKGHSHVYWYRQLPEEGLKFMVYLQKENIIDESGMPKERFSAEFPKEGPSILRIQQVVRGDSAAYFCASSLRQGIHNEQFFGPGTRLTVL.

V and J are TRBV19 and TRBJ2-1, with no clear D. V was clipped by 10 bases and J by 2 bases, with 6 bases between them. Germline CDR1 LNHDA, CDR2 SQIVND (reference sequence). The CDR3 extends over 11 amino acids. Written as DNA, the CDR3 is TGTGCCACCTCAGCCTACAATGAGCAGTTCTTC. This encodes CATSAYNEQFF.